This paragraph reports one T cell receptor (beta chain). The entry originates in a study of T cell responses to AZD1222 COVID-19 vaccine. Sequencing used immunoSEQ multiplex PCR; TCRdb keeps in-frame clones, though not all of them. This sample carries fewer than 150,000 clones, about 94% of them seen once, and the ten largest clones take about 0.86%. The CDR3 consists of 16 residues. Germline CDR1 reads MNHNY; CDR2 reads SVGAGI (reference sequence). The V segment lost 5 bases and the J segment 3 bases; nucleotides outside the gene matches: 11. Sequenced material: peripheral blood, taken on day 0 of AZD1222 vaccination. This chain connects TRBV6-6 to TRBJ2-5; 8 bases fit TRBD1. This TCR was recovered from an adult in good health. Here the CDR3 DNA reads TGTGCCAGCAGTAGCACACAGGGGGTTTTTGAAGAGACCCAGTACTTC. It encodes CASSSTQGVFEETQYF.